This TCR beta chain derives from a study of cytomegalovirus exposure and HLA in healthy donors. 60 Vbeta and 13 Jbeta primers were used in PCR. TCRdb's copy holds only in-frame clones and misses some; the assay was immunoSEQ multiplex PCR. This sample has some 120,000 clones; roughly 73% occur once, and the top ten carry roughly 0.9%. Trimming took off 2 bases at V and 5 bases at J, with 13 bases between the two ends. The germline gives CDR1 SNHLY, CDR2 FYNNEI. The CDR3 covers 15 residues. Sequencing input: PBMCs. This receptor was taken from a woman in her 30s in good health and CMV-seronegative. The chain uses TRBV2 and TRBJ2-1, with TRBD2 as a possible D gene (6 bases). The CDR3 DNA reads as TGTGCCAGCAGTGAAATCCTGCGGGGACACAATGAGCAGTTCTTC. Its protein is CASSEILRGHNEQFF.